Presented here are 8 T cell receptor beta chains from one specimen sequenced in a study of cytomegalovirus exposure and HLA in healthy donors. A multiplex PCR was run with 60 Vbeta primers and 13 Jbeta primers. The table came from immunoSEQ multiplex PCR; TCRdb's copy has only in-frame clones and leaves some out. The sample lists some 50,000 clones, around 74% occurring once. The sequenced sample was PBMCs. These receptors originate from a man aged 25 to 40 in good health and CMV-seronegative.

This clone has just a few counts. The chain uses TRBV29-1 and TRBJ2-3; D not certain. The CDR3 is 13 amino acids. Between the trimmed V and J ends, which lost 5 bases and 0 bases, there was a span of 9 bases. Per germline, CDR1 SQVTM and CDR2 ANQGSEA. In DNA, the CDR3 is TGCAGCGTTTCCCACACCAGCACAGATACGCAGTATTTT. Its translation is CSVSHTSTDTQYF.

The chain carries TRBV5-1 and TRBJ2-3; no reliable D call. The length of the CDR3 is 15 residues. The V gene lost 4 bases and the J gene lost 2 bases, with 14 bases spanning the gap. In germline, CDR1 is SGHRS, CDR2 YFSETQ. The CDR3 loop is CASSLTAGDTDTQYF. The CDR3 DNA reads TGCGCCAGCAGCCTGACCGCAGGTGACACAGATACGCAGTATTTT.

In nucleotides, the CDR3 is TGTGCCAGCAGCCCCGCCACACACAGGGACTATGGCTACACCTTC. The encoded protein is CASSPATHRDYGYTF. The genes are TRBV5-6 and TRBJ1-2; tentatively, D is TRBD1 (6 bases). CDR1 is SGHDT and CDR2 is YYEEEE in the germline V gene. Trimming left V 4 bases short and J 3 bases short, with 16 bases between. CDR3 size: 15 residues.

This clone turned up a few times. It is likely a read error: a sequence one base away is far more abundant. V gene TRBV2 combines with J gene TRBJ2-7; weak D call: TRBD1 (5 bases). This CDR3 contains 14 residues. Germline V CDR1 and CDR2: SNHLY, FYNNEI. The V end was cut by 2 bases, the J end by 7 bases, with 15 bases between. Here the CDR3 DNA reads TGTGCCAGCAGTGAACAGACCCCACAGGTAGAGCAGTACTTC. Translation gives CASSEQTPQVEQYF.

The chain recombines TRBV7-2 with TRBJ2-5; D perhaps matches TRBD1 (5 bases). Germline V gene data show CDR1 as SGHTA and CDR2 as FQGNSA. V was trimmed by 5 bases and J by 5 bases, leaving 24 bases between them. This CDR3 contains 17 residues. DNA of the CDR3: TGTGCCAGCAGCCCGAGGCAGGGTTCCCCATCATGGGAGACCCAGTACTTC. Protein: CASSPRQGSPSWETQYF.

V gene TRBV5-1 combines with J gene TRBJ2-7; a possible D gene is TRBD2 (6 bases). The CDR3 is 13 residues long. Trimming left V 2 bases short and J 0 bases short, with 6 bases between. Germline lookup yields CDR1 SGHRS and CDR2 YFSETQ. The CDR3, as DNA: TGCGCCAGCAGCTTTAGCGGCTCCTACGAGCAGTACTTC. Translation gives CASSFSGSYEQYF.

Only a few counts were recorded for this clone. The chain carries TRBV7-9 and TRBJ1-2; D is unresolved. The germline V and J ends were trimmed by 5 bases and 6 bases, with 13 bases remaining between them. The CDR3 length is 13 residues. The germline gives CDR1 SEHNR, CDR2 FQNEAQ (reference sequence). DNA for the CDR3: TGTGCCAGCAGCGCCAGGACTGAACATGGCTACACCTTC. It is translated as CASSARTEHGYTF.

The rearrangement joins TRBV5-1 to TRBJ1-2, with 8 bases lining up with TRBD1. The CDR3 contains 15 residues. Trimming at V came to 0 bases and at J to 8 bases, leaving 9 bases not matched to a gene. Germline V gene lookup returns CDR1 SGHRS and CDR2 YFSETQ. CDR3 nucleotide sequence: TGCGCCAGCAGCTTGGACCGCGCAGGGGGCTCCGGCTACACCTTC. Protein sequence: CASSLDRAGGSGYTF.